This record covers a single TCR beta chain. Sequencing used immunoSEQ multiplex PCR; TCRdb keeps in-frame clones, though not all of them. This table holds roughly 34,000 clones, approximately 90% found once. V gave up 2 bases and J gave up 3 bases; unmatched junction bases: 6. This CDR3 spans 17 amino acids. Germline-derived CDR1 and CDR2 are MGHRA and YSYEKL. This entry is derived from a study of blood T cell repertoires in COVID-19. Background on the study: T cells, B-cell-depleted T cells, or PBMCs provided the cDNA or gDNA that served as material.

The TCR originated in a woman of 80 years or more with active or convalescent COVID-19. Input material: peripheral blood. This chain uses TRBV4-1 with TRBJ1-5; TRBD1 matches 11 bases. The CDR3 DNA reads TGCGCCAGCAGCCAAACCGGGACAGGGGGAGTCAATCAGCCCCAGCATTTT. As protein: CASSQTGTGGVNQPQHF.